A selection of T cell receptor beta chains follows, all from one sample in a study of T cell changes during pregnancy in multiple sclerosis. Libraries were prepared by immunoSEQ multiplex PCR; TCRdb keeps only in-frame clonotypes and omits some of them. The sample holds 60,000 or so clones; 70% to 90% are singletons and the top ten take 0.8% to 0.9%. The specimen was peripheral blood, collected in the first trimester of pregnancy. The receptors shown here come from a female donor in good health, enrolled as a control in a pregnancy study. Each CDR3 is given with its conserved first and last residue. D genes are given only for firm matches. Only some rows state a clone size, as once, few, many or a class for expanded clones.

V: TRBV11-3; J: TRBJ1-1; D: TRBD1; size: NA; DNA: TGTGCCAGCAGCTGGGGACAGTCAAACACTGAAGCTTTCTTT; CDR3: CASSWGQSNTEAFF
V: TRBV29-1; J: TRBJ1-4; D: TRBD1; size: once; DNA: TGCAGCGCCCGACAGGGTATAAATGAAAAACTGTTTTTT; CDR3: CSARQGINEKLFF
V: TRBV30; J: TRBJ2-5; D: TRBD1; size: NA; DNA: TGTGCCTGGACCGGGACAGGGGAAGAGACCCAGTACTTC; CDR3: CAWTGTGEETQYF
V: TRBV19; J: TRBJ2-5; D: TRBD1; size: NA; DNA: TGTGCCAGTAGTATACCGGGACAGGGTGGAGAGACCCAGTACTTC; CDR3: CASSIPGQGGETQYF
V: TRBV6-6; J: TRBJ2-1; D: TRBD2; size: NA; DNA: TGTGCCAGCAGTCGGGGGGATGAGCAGTTCTTC; CDR3: CASSRGDEQFF
V: TRBV4-1; J: TRBJ2-1; D: TRBD2; size: NA; DNA: TGCGCCAGCAGCCCGCCTCTCCTAGCGGGGGCTGATATCTCCTACAATGAGCAGTTCTTC; CDR3: CASSPPLLAGADISYNEQFF
V: TRBV2; J: TRBJ2-7; D: NA; size: NA; DNA: TGTGCCAGCAAGGAGGAGGGGTACGAGCAGTACTTC; CDR3: CASKEEGYEQYF
V: TRBV5-1; J: TRBJ1-1; D: NA; size: NA; DNA: TGCGCCAGCAGCTTAGGGGTAGGGGGGGCGGCCACTGAAGCTTTCTTT; CDR3: CASSLGVGGAATEAFF
V: TRBV9; J: TRBJ2-7; D: TRBD1; size: NA; DNA: TGTGCCAGCAGCGTAGAGACAGGGAGAGCCGAGCAGTACTTC; CDR3: CASSVETGRAEQYF
V: TRBV9; J: TRBJ2-6; D: NA; size: NA; DNA: TGTGCCAGCAGCGTAAGGGGGGGACTCCGCTCTGGGGCCAACGTCCTGACTTTC; CDR3: CASSVRGGLRSGANVLTF
V: TRBV30; J: TRBJ1-5; D: NA; size: NA; DNA: TGTGCCTGGAGTGAGACAGGTTTTCAGCCCCAGCATTTT; CDR3: CAWSETGFQPQHF
V: TRBV6-4; J: TRBJ2-2; D: TRBD2; size: NA; DNA: TGTGCCAGCAGTGGGACTAGCGGGGGCACCGGGGAGCTGTTTTTT; CDR3: CASSGTSGGTGELFF
V: TRBV6-5; J: TRBJ1-5; D: TRBD1; size: NA; DNA: TGTGCCAGCAGTCGGACAGGGAATCAGCCCCAGCATTTT; CDR3: CASSRTGNQPQHF
V: TRBV28; J: TRBJ1-5; D: NA; size: NA; DNA: TGTGCCAGCAGTACGACCCGGGGGAGGCCCCAGCATTTT; CDR3: CASSTTRGRPQHF
V: TRBV7-2; J: TRBJ1-1; D: NA; size: NA; DNA: TGTGCCAGCAGCCCCATCGGGGGTACCACTGAAGCTTTCTTT; CDR3: CASSPIGGTTEAFF
V: TRBV10-3; J: TRBJ1-2; D: TRBD1; size: NA; DNA: TGTGCTCGGGGACAGGGGGCGGATGGCTACACCTTC; CDR3: CARGQGADGYTF
V: TRBV6-5; J: TRBJ1-1; D: NA; size: NA; DNA: TGTGCCAGCAGTTACTTGGGACAAAACACTGAAGCTTTCTTT; CDR3: CASSYLGQNTEAFF
V: TRBV25-1; J: TRBJ2-1; D: TRBD1; size: NA; DNA: TGTGCCAGCAGTACTCCGACAGGGTTTGATGAGCAGTTCTTC; CDR3: CASSTPTGFDEQFF
V: TRBV18; J: TRBJ1-2; D: NA; size: NA; DNA: TGTGCCAGCTCACCACCGTTGGGAGGGTATGGCTACACCTTC; CDR3: CASSPPLGGYGYTF
V: TRBV6-5; J: TRBJ1-2; D: TRBD1; size: NA; DNA: TGTGCCAGCAGTTGGACAGGGGGGAAAGGAGATGGCTACACCTTC; CDR3: CASSWTGGKGDGYTF
V: TRBV5-6; J: TRBJ1-1; D: TRBD1; size: few; DNA: TGTGCCAGCAGCACTAGTCGACAGGGAACGAGAATGAACACTGAAGCTTTCTTT; CDR3: CASSTSRQGTRMNTEAFF
V: TRBV2; J: TRBJ1-1; D: NA; size: few; DNA: TGTGCCAGCAGTGGCCCGGATAGGGGAGCTTTCTTT; CDR3: CASSGPDRGAFF
V: TRBV25-1; J: TRBJ1-2; D: NA; size: NA; DNA: TGTGCCAGCAGTGAACATCGACAGGATGGCTACACCTTC; CDR3: CASSEHRQDGYTF
V: TRBV2; J: TRBJ2-1; D: TRBD2; size: once; DNA: TGTGCCAGCAGCGGACTAGCGGGGAGATACAATAAGCAGTTCTTC; CDR3: CASSGLAGRYNKQFF
V: TRBV12-5; J: TRBJ2-3; D: TRBD2; size: NA; DNA: TGTGCTAGTGGTTTGGTACATGGGGCTAGCGGGGGGCCGTTGGATACGCAGTATTTT; CDR3: CASGLVHGASGGPLDTQYF
V: TRBV30; J: TRBJ1-3; D: NA; size: NA; DNA: TGTGCCTGGAATGAGGGAGATGTGAGAAACACCATATATTTT; CDR3: CAWNEGDVRNTIYF
V: TRBV30; J: TRBJ2-1; D: NA; size: NA; DNA: TGTGCCTGGAGAAGGCGCGGGACAGCGTCCCATGAGCAGTTCTTC; CDR3: CAWRRRGTASHEQFF
V: TRBV27; J: TRBJ1-5; D: TRBD1; size: NA; DNA: TGTGCCAGCAGTTTATCAGGGCAGGGGGCGTCTCAGCCCCAGCATTTT; CDR3: CASSLSGQGASQPQHF
V: TRBV19; J: TRBJ1-1; D: NA; size: once; DNA: TGTGCCAGTAGTATCCGGACGGACTACACTGAAGCTTTCTTT; CDR3: CASSIRTDYTEAFF
V: TRBV6-1; J: TRBJ2-2; D: TRBD2; size: NA; DNA: TGTGCCAGCAGTGATTTTAGGGCTAGCGGGGTGCCCGGGGAGCTGTTTTTT; CDR3: CASSDFRASGVPGELFF
V: TRBV30; J: TRBJ2-3; D: NA; size: NA; DNA: TGTGCCTGGAGTGTTTCGGGGACAGATACGCAGTATTTT; CDR3: CAWSVSGTDTQYF
V: TRBV5-4; J: TRBJ2-7; D: TRBD1; size: NA; DNA: TGTGCCAGCAGCTTCCTTAATGGACAGGGCTACGAGCAGTACTTC; CDR3: CASSFLNGQGYEQYF
V: TRBV19; J: TRBJ2-3; D: NA; size: NA; DNA: TGTGCCAGTAGTATAGCAGGGCCCGATACGCAGTATTTT; CDR3: CASSIAGPDTQYF
V: TRBV9; J: TRBJ2-2; D: TRBD1; size: NA; DNA: TGTGCCAGCAGCGGCCGGGACAGGGCCACCGGGGAGCTGTTTTTT; CDR3: CASSGRDRATGELFF
V: TRBV9; J: TRBJ1-1; D: TRBD1; size: once; DNA: TGTGCCAGCAGCTCAGGACAGGACACTGAAGCTTTCTTT; CDR3: CASSSGQDTEAFF
V: TRBV15; J: TRBJ1-2; D: TRBD1; size: NA; DNA: TGTGCCACCAGCAGGGACAGGGGTAACTATGGCTACACCTTC; CDR3: CATSRDRGNYGYTF
V: TRBV29-1; J: TRBJ1-2; D: NA; size: NA; DNA: TGCAGCGTCCCCCCGACAGTGACCTCTGGGGGCTACACCTTC; CDR3: CSVPPTVTSGGYTF
V: TRBV6-4; J: TRBJ2-3; D: TRBD2; size: NA; DNA: TGTGCCAGCAGTGGAAGCGGGGGGGCAGATACGCAGTATTTT; CDR3: CASSGSGGADTQYF
V: TRBV5-6; J: TRBJ2-7; D: NA; size: NA; DNA: TGTGCCAGCAGCTCGTACACCGGGACTGGCGAGCAGTACTTC; CDR3: CASSSYTGTGEQYF
V: TRBV18; J: TRBJ1-5; D: NA; size: few; DNA: TGTGCCAGCTCACCCCGGGGGTATGGGGATAATCAGCCCCAGCATTTT; CDR3: CASSPRGYGDNQPQHF
V: TRBV11-2; J: TRBJ1-5; D: NA; size: NA; DNA: TGTGCCAGCAGCCCAGGGATAGGAAATCAGCCCCAGCATTTT; CDR3: CASSPGIGNQPQHF
V: TRBV16; J: TRBJ1-2; D: NA; size: NA; DNA: TGTGCCAGCAGCCAATCTGGGCAGAATGGCTACACCTTC; CDR3: CASSQSGQNGYTF
V: TRBV30; J: TRBJ2-2; D: TRBD2; size: NA; DNA: TGTGCCTGGTGTAGCGGGGGGGCGATGGACACCGGGGAGCTGTTTTTT; CDR3: CAWCSGGAMDTGELFF
V: TRBV7-8; J: TRBJ1-2; D: TRBD1; size: once; DNA: TGTGCCAGCAGCTCCTCAGGGGGCGGGACTTCTAATTATGGCTACACCTTC; CDR3: CASSSSGGGTSNYGYTF
V: TRBV7-2; J: TRBJ1-1; D: TRBD1; size: once; DNA: TGTGCCAGCAGATCCCGACAGGGGCTAAACACTGAAGCTTTCTTT; CDR3: CASRSRQGLNTEAFF
V: TRBV18; J: TRBJ1-6; D: TRBD1; size: few; DNA: TGTGCCAGCTCACCACTGGGACAGGTGCAAGGATCACCCCTCCACTTT; CDR3: CASSPLGQVQGSPLHF
V: TRBV30; J: TRBJ1-1; D: NA; size: NA; DNA: TGTGCCTGGAGTGCCACAGGGAACACTGAAGCTTTCTTT; CDR3: CAWSATGNTEAFF